This T cell receptor (beta chain) was sequenced during a study of persistence of HIV-infected CD4 T cells. Notes on this clone: Its antigen is unidentified.

The immunoSEQ assay was version 4, run in survey mode. Measured with immunoSEQ multiplex PCR; TCRdb has only the in-frame clones, and not every one. The sample lists about 36,000 clones; under 90% were seen once. Cells were stimulated with overlapping HIV-1 Gag 15-mer peptides. CD40L-negative CD69-negative CD45RO-high memory CD4+ T cells were sorted as populations depleted of antigen-responding cells. Inclusion required CMV-positive serology and CD4+ counts above 400 cells/uL. The CDR3 runs to 13 residues. The V and J ends lost 6 bases and 0 bases respectively, with 6 bases between them. Germline V gene sequence: CDR1 SNHLY, CDR2 FYNNEI.

This specimen consisted of cultured CD4+ T cells from PBMCs, obtained from a patient who received antiretroviral therapy. This sequence joins TRBV2 and TRBJ1-5; D not certain. The clonotype was recovered from an adult with HIV. The donor label of this sample is uncertain. Here the CDR3 reads CASRGSSNQPQHF. CDR3 in DNA: TGTGCCAGCAGGGGTTCTAGCAATCAGCCCCAGCATTTT.